This T cell receptor beta chain derives from a study of blood T cell repertoires in COVID-19. This CDR3 comprises 16 residues. The germline V gene encodes CDR1 LNHDA and CDR2 SQIVND (reference sequence). The V end lost 7 bases, the J end lost 0 bases, and 16 bases lay between the germline ends. Repertoires were generated with immunoSEQ multiplex PCR, while TCRdb's copy carries only in-frame clones and drops some. The table lists 200,000 to 300,000 clones, under 90% of them singletons. The TCR was taken from a man in his sixties with acute or convalescent COVID-19. The sequencing sample was made of peripheral blood. The chain has TRBV19 and TRBJ1-5; TRBD1 is a possible D gene (5 bases). CDR3 region: CASNPDTLYSNQPQHF. In DNA form, the CDR3 reads TGTGCCAGTAACCCGGACACTCTTTATAGCAATCAGCCCCAGCATTTT.